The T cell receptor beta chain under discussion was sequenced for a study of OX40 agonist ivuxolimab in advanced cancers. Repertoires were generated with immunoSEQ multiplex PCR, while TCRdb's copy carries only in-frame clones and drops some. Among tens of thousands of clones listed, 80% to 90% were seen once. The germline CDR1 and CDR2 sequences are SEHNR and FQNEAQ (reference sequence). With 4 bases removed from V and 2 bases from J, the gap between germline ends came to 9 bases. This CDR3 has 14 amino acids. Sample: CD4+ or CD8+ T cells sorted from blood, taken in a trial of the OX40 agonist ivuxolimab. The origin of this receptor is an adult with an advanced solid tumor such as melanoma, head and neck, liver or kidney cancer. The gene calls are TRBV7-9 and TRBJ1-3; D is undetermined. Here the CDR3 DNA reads TGTGCCAGCAGCTCCAGGTGGGCTGGAAACACCATATATTTT. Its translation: CASSSRWAGNTIYF.